This TCR beta chain was captured in a study of blood T cell repertoires in COVID-19. About the study: Samples taken during acute and convalescent COVID-19 were collected in the United States, Italy and Spain. Sources were T cells, B-cell-depleted T cells, or PBMCs; the material itself was cDNA or gDNA.

The study assigned cohorts using participant-reported clinical history. Original processing methods: By means of reference gene primer amplification, nucleated cell counts were estimated. TCRdb's copy holds only in-frame clones and misses some; the assay was immunoSEQ multiplex PCR. V, J and clone size derive from that table, while D and trimming were established from the DNA sequence. This table holds around 230,000 clones, around 89% found once. This receptor was obtained from a woman in her twenties or thirties who had recovered from COVID-19. Sequencing was carried out using PBMCs or T cells enriched from blood (not recorded which).

The CDR3 loop is CASSPGQLPSVNTEAFF. The CDR3 nucleotides read TGCGCCAGCAGTCCCGGACAGCTGCCCTCAGTGAACACTGAAGCTTTCTTT. This chain uses TRBV23-1 with TRBJ1-1, with TRBD1 as a possible D gene (6 bases). TRBV23-1 is recorded as an ORF, its role being uncertain. Trimming removed 4 bases at V and 0 bases at J, with 18 bases between. The CDR3 covers 17 residues.